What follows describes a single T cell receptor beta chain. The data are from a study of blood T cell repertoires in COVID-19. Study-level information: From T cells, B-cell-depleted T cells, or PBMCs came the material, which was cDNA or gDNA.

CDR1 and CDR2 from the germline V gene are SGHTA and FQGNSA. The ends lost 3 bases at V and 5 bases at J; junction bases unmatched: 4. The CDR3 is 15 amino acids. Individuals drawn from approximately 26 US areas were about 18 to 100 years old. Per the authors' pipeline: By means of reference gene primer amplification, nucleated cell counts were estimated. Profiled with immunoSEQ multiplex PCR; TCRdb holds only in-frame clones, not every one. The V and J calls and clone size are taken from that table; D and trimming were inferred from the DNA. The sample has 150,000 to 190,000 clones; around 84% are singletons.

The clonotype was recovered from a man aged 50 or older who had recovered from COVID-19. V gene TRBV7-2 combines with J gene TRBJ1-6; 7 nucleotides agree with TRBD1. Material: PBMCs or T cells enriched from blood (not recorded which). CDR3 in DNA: TGTGCCAGCAGCTTTGGAGGGGGCCATAATTCACCCCTCCACTTT. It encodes CASSFGGGHNSPLHF.